There are a few counts of the clone carrying this T cell receptor beta chain. Its matching antigen is unknown. The data derive from a study of PD-1 blockade in mismatch repair-deficient tumors. Study background: All were previously treated, progressing patients with around eleven mismatch repair-deficient cancer types.

Every patient had mismatch repair deficiency by PCR or immunohistochemistry. The TCR-sequenced patients were a few responders to pembrolizumab. General observations from the study: Rapid post-treatment expansion, then contraction, generally preceding radiologic response, marked tumor-resident clones.

V lost 6 bases to trimming and J lost 6 bases, with 15 bases between them. Germline CDR1 MNHEY, CDR2 SMNVEV (reference sequence). The CDR3 length is 13 residues. Produced via immunoSEQ multiplex PCR; TCRdb's table is partial and in-frame only. The table shows about 120,000 clones, with around three quarters occurring only once. This sequence originates from an adult with mismatch repair-deficient cancer. Sequenced material: peripheral blood, taken approximately 14 months after starting pembrolizumab. This rearrangement joins TRBV27 to TRBJ2-7; the D call may be TRBD1 or TRBD2 (5 bases each). CDR3 sequence: CASSNIGAGEQYF. Written as DNA, the CDR3 is TGTGCCAGCAGCAATATTGGGGCGGGCGAGCAGTACTTC.